The entry below describes one T cell receptor beta chain. Its target is not known. Every TCR beta cDNA library bore unique molecular identifiers. Via MiXCR, TCRdb re-called the PCR reads, giving one row per CDR3 protein. Of hundreds of thousands of distinct CDR3 sequences listed, approximately 59% are singletons. The CDR3 covers 17 residues. CDR1 and CDR2 from the germline V gene are SGHRS and YFSETQ. J was trimmed by 0 bases and V by 0 bases; bases with no gene match: 4. The data originate from a study of post-analysis software for immune sequencing data. General observations from the study: TRBV5-6, TRBV5-1 and TRBV20-1 were among roughly five TRBV segments more frequent in patients than controls.

Sequences were obtained from blood. This clonotype was obtained from a girl aged 2 to 10 with multiple sclerosis. The rearrangement links TRBV5-1 to TRBJ2-2, with TRBD1 matching over 8 bases. The CDR3: CASSLGGQGSNTGELFF. The CDR3 coding sequence is TGCGCCAGCAGCTTGGGTGGACAGGGCTCGAACACCGGGGAGCTGTTTTTT.